Below, 27 T cell receptor beta chains from the same sample are listed, as sequenced in a study of vaccination effects on CD4 cells after COVID-19. Their target antigens are unknown. This table comes from immunoSEQ multiplex PCR, and its TCRdb copy is limited to in-frame clones, with some not included. The table records some 15,000 clones, about 70% of them present only once. ViraFEST assay sequencing came after antigen-specific CD4+ T cells were expanded with viral peptide pools. It was after approximately 11 days of culture that CD4+ T cells were isolated. The participants, recipients of two vaccine doses, got either BNT162b2 or mRNA-1273. This sample comprised CD4+ T cells from PBMCs cultured with SARS-CoV-2 spike peptides, obtained after COVID-19 vaccination. These receptor sequences come from a human donor who received a COVID-19 vaccine.

Notes on this clone: The same CDR3 also results from other DNA sequences found in this sample. This chain uses TRBV18 with TRBJ2-7; maybe TRBD1 (6 bases). CDR1 is KGHSH, CDR2 LQKENI, per germline. V was clipped by 6 bases and J by 4 bases, with 13 bases between them. This CDR3 has 13 residues. CDR3 coding DNA: TGTGCCAGCTCTCCGGGGACAAGTTACGAGCAGTACTTC. This codes for CASSPGTSYEQYF. The entire variable domain, with the rest obtained from reference TRBV18 and TRBJ2-7, is as follows: NAGVMQNPRHLVRRRGQEARLRCSPMKGHSHVYWYRQLPEEGLKFMVYLQKENIIDESGMPKERFSAEFPKEGPSILRIQQVVRGDSAAYFCASSPGTSYEQYFGPGTRLTVT.

The V gene is TRBV9, the J gene TRBJ2-3, with unresolved D. The CDR3 has 15 amino acids. Between the trimmed V and J ends, which lost 0 bases and 4 bases, there was a span of 12 bases. Germline assignment: CDR1 SGDLS and CDR2 YYNGEE. The CDR3 sequence is CASSVAVSGADTQYF. The CDR3 bases are TGTGCCAGCAGCGTAGCTGTGTCGGGCGCAGATACGCAGTATTTT.

The chain uses TRBV6-4 and TRBJ2-2, with TRBD1 as a possible D gene (6 bases). The CDR3 has 13 amino acids. Germline V CDR1 and CDR2: MRHNA, SNTAGT. Trimming left V 4 bases short and J 3 bases short, with 6 bases between. Written as DNA, the CDR3 is TGTGCCAGCAGTGGACAGGACACCGGGGAGCTGTTTTTT. Protein sequence: CASSGQDTGELFF.

This chain uses TRBV30 with TRBJ1-5; weak D call: TRBD1 (6 bases). Germline CDR1 is GTSNPN and CDR2 is SVGIG (reference sequence). This CDR3 is built from 13 residues. Trimming pared 2 bases from V and 6 bases from J, leaving 11 bases between. The CDR3 sequence is CAWSLTGTQPQHF. The CDR3 DNA is TGTGCCTGGAGTTTAACAGGGACTCAGCCCCAGCATTTT.

This clone was seen more than once but under ten times. V and J are TRBV19 and TRBJ1-6; TRBD1 matches at 11 bases. This CDR3 has 15 amino acids. J was trimmed by 8 bases and V by 5 bases; bases with no gene match: 5. CDR1 and CDR2 (germline): LNHDA, SQIVND (reference sequence). The CDR3 here is CASSYRDRGDSPLHF. The CDR3 nucleotides are TGTGCCAGTAGTTACCGGGACAGGGGGGATTCACCCCTCCACTTT.

The V and J genes are TRBV28 and TRBJ2-1; no clear D gene. The CDR3 contains 15 residues. Trimming took off 8 bases at V and 0 bases at J, with 14 bases between the two ends. Per the germline V gene, CDR1 is MDHEN and CDR2 is SYDVKM. The CDR3 here is CASGPWGHSYNEQFF. CDR3 nucleotide sequence: TGTGCCAGCGGGCCGTGGGGTCACTCCTACAATGAGCAGTTCTTC.

This clone was picked up one time. The genes are TRBV18 and TRBJ2-5, with 8 bases identical to TRBD2. Per germline, CDR1 KGHSH and CDR2 LQKENI. Unmatched junction bases numbered 11, after V lost 2 bases and J lost 6 bases. This CDR3 region has 16 residues. The CDR3 DNA follows: TGTGCCAGCTCACCAGGGTCGGGGGGGCGTCTGCAGACCCAGTACTTC. Its translation is CASSPGSGGRLQTQYF.

The chain is built from TRBV7-9 and TRBJ1-1, with D unclear. CDR1 SEHNR and CDR2 FQNEAQ come from the germline V gene (reference sequence). Trimming removed 5 bases at V and 2 bases at J, with 15 bases between. The CDR3 runs 15 residues. DNA for the CDR3: TGTGCCAGCAGCCGTTTGGACGGGAGAAACACTGAAGCTTTCTTT. Amino acid sequence: CASSRLDGRNTEAFF.

The V gene is TRBV30, the J gene TRBJ1-5; 10 nucleotides agree with TRBD1. The CDR3 runs to 18 residues. The V and J ends lost 0 bases and 2 bases, in that order; junction bases with no gene match: 10. Germline CDR1 reads GTSNPN; CDR2 reads SVGIG (reference sequence). CDR3 DNA: TGTGCCTGGAGTGTATACGGGATTGGACAGGGGGGCAATCAGCCCCAGCATTTT. As protein: CAWSVYGIGQGGNQPQHF.

This chain connects TRBV19 to TRBJ2-3; a weak D match, TRBD1 (5 bases). Trimming removed 6 bases from V and 0 bases from J, with 13 bases in between. The CDR3 runs to 15 residues. Germline lookup yields CDR1 LNHDA and CDR2 SQIVND (reference sequence). The chain's CDR3 is CASREAGFSTDTQYF. The CDR3 DNA sequence: TGTGCCAGTAGGGAAGCAGGGTTTAGCACAGATACGCAGTATTTT.

The chain uses TRBV28 and TRBJ1-1; 8 bases match TRBD1. The CDR3 sequence is 14 residues long. Germline trimming cut 5 bases from V and 5 bases from J; bases unmatched to any gene: 7. Germline-derived CDR1 and CDR2 are MDHEN and SYDVKM. The CDR3 nucleotides are TGTGCCAGCAGTCCTGGGACAGGTGATACTGAAGCTTTCTTT. It specifies CASSPGTGDTEAFF. Based on the CDR3 plus reference TRBV28 and TRBJ1-1, the full variable domain is DVKVTQSSRYLVKRTGEKVFLECVQDMDHENMFWYRQDPGLGLRLIYFSYDVKMKEKGDIPEGYSVSREKKERFSLILESASTNQTSMYLCASSPGTGDTEAFFGQGTRLTVV.

This clone was picked up a small number of times. This rearrangement joins TRBV30 to TRBJ2-7, with 11 bases fitting TRBD1. The CDR3 sequence is 16 residues long. The ends lost 3 bases at V and 2 bases at J; junction bases unmatched: 9. Germline loops: CDR1 GTSNPN, CDR2 SVGIG (reference sequence). CDR3 coding DNA: TGTGCCTGGAGAGCGGCCGGGACAGGGGGTACCTACGAGCAGTACTTC. This translates into CAWRAAGTGGTYEQYF.

The chain couples TRBV19 to TRBJ1-1, with TRBD1 matching 9 bases. The CDR3 runs 13 residues. Trimming at V came to 2 bases and at J to 9 bases, leaving 4 bases not matched to a gene. CDR1 is LNHDA and CDR2 is SQIVND in the germline V gene (reference sequence). In DNA form, the CDR3 reads TGTGCCAGTAGTATACCCGGGACAGGGCAAGCTTTCTTT. It yields the protein CASSIPGTGQAFF.

The chain recombines TRBV29-1 with TRBJ1-2; D perhaps matches TRBD1 (5 bases). The CDR3 has 13 amino acids. The germline gives CDR1 SQVTM, CDR2 ANQGSEA. The V gene lost 4 bases and the J gene lost 8 bases, with 17 bases spanning the gap. The CDR3 bases are TGCAGCGTTGGTGGCGGCAGGGCGAGCGGCTACACCTTC. Its translation is CSVGGGRASGYTF.

There are a few counts of this clone. This rearrangement joins TRBV30 to TRBJ1-5; D is undetermined. V was trimmed by 3 bases and J by 4 bases, leaving 10 bases between them. Germline V gene data show CDR1 as GTSNPN and CDR2 as SVGIG (reference sequence). The CDR3 length is 13 residues. CDR3 in DNA: TGTGCCTGGAGGGCGAGTGGAAATCAGCCCCAGCATTTT. Its protein is CAWRASGNQPQHF.

J is TRBJ1-1 and V is TRBV18; D might be TRBD1 (5 bases). V was pared by 3 bases and J by 3 bases, with 8 bases between. CDR1 and CDR2 (germline): KGHSH, LQKENI. This CDR3 region has 13 residues. CDR3 sequence: CASSPGQDTEAFF. Here the CDR3 DNA reads TGTGCCAGCTCACCGGGGCAGGACACTGAAGCTTTCTTT.

Here the CDR3 DNA reads TGTGCCAGCAGCCGGACGGACGGGGGGAATGAGCAGTTCTTC. Amino acids: CASSRTDGGNEQFF. The chain combines TRBV4-2 with TRBJ2-1; 7 bases fit TRBD2. Trimming removed 4 bases from V and 7 bases from J; junction bases left unmatched: 7. The length of the CDR3 is 14 residues. From germline, CDR1 is LGHNA and CDR2 YNFKEQ.

The count of this clone is one. The J gene is TRBJ2-7, the V gene TRBV19, with a weak D call TRBD2 (6 bases). Trimming pared 6 bases from V and 4 bases from J, leaving 16 bases between. The CDR3 contains 14 residues. The germline gives CDR1 LNHDA, CDR2 SQIVND (reference sequence). The CDR3 bases are TGTGCCAGTAGCGGGGGACTCGCAGCGTACGAGCAGTACTTC. It yields the protein CASSGGLAAYEQYF.

This sequence joins TRBV7-2 and TRBJ1-5, with a tentative D call TRBD1 (6 bases). CDR3 length: 14 amino acids. V lost 1 base, J lost 7 bases, and 11 bases lay in between. CDR1 is SGHTA and CDR2 is FQGNSA in the germline V gene. The CDR3 loop is CASSLVQGRQPQHF. The CDR3 DNA reads TGTGCCAGCAGCTTAGTGCAGGGGAGACAGCCCCAGCATTTT.

By share of the sample, this clone is medium-sized (0.01 to 0.1%). V usage is TRBV5-1 and J usage is TRBJ2-2, with D perhaps TRBD1 or TRBD2 (7 bases each). CDR1 is SGHRS and CDR2 is YFSETQ in the germline V gene. The ends were cut back, 1 base at V and 0 bases at J, with 16 bases in the middle. This CDR3 has 18 residues. In DNA, the CDR3 is TGCGCCAGCAGCTTGCAGGGGGGGGCGCCCACGAACACCGGGGAGCTGTTTTTT. This sequence encodes CASSLQGGAPTNTGELFF. Variable domain in full (rest from reference TRBV5-1 and TRBJ2-2): KAGVTQTPRYLIKTRGQQVTLSCSPISGHRSVSWYQQTPGQGLQFLFEYFSETQRNKGNFPGRFSGRQFSNSRSEMNVSTLELGDSALYLCASSLQGGAPTNTGELFFGEGSRLTVL.

This clone was recorded only once. This rearrangement joins TRBV6-1 to TRBJ1-4, with 7 bases that match TRBD1. The CDR3 is 15 residues long. Germline V lookup: CDR1 MNHNS, CDR2 SASEGT. Trimming took 1 base from V and 6 from J; bases not matched to a gene: 5. In DNA form, the CDR3 reads TGTGCCAGCAGTGAAGGAGGGGGCGTATATGAAAAACTGTTTTTT. The encoded protein is CASSEGGGVYEKLFF.

This clone was detected only a few times. This sequence joins TRBV5-1 and TRBJ2-7; a weak D match, TRBD1 (6 bases). CDR1 is SGHRS, CDR2 YFSETQ, per germline. Trimming removed 4 bases at V and 2 bases at J, with 16 bases between. The CDR3 is made up of 15 amino acids. The CDR3: CASSPDGQIPYEQYF. As DNA, the CDR3 is TGCGCCAGCAGCCCGGACGGACAGATACCCTACGAGCAGTACTTC. Full variable domain (rest looked up from reference TRBV5-1 and TRBJ2-7): KAGVTQTPRYLIKTRGQQVTLSCSPISGHRSVSWYQQTPGQGLQFLFEYFSETQRNKGNFPGRFSGRQFSNSRSEMNVSTLELGDSALYLCASSPDGQIPYEQYFGPGTRLTVT.

Relative to its sample, this clone is medium-sized. The V gene is TRBV2, the J gene TRBJ1-5; 7 bases line up with TRBD1. V was clipped by 6 bases and J by 6 bases; unmatched bases: 5. Germline CDR1 and CDR2: SNHLY and FYNNEI. The CDR3 is 13 residues long. CDR3 coding DNA: TGTGCCAGCAGGGCAGGGGGAATTCAGCCCCAGCATTTT. Protein product: CASRAGGIQPQHF.

The genes are TRBV9 and TRBJ2-7; 7 bases are a match to TRBD1. The germline gives CDR1 SGDLS, CDR2 YYNGEE. J lost 3 bases, V lost 0 bases, and 6 bases had no gene match. This CDR3 contains 15 residues. The CDR3 nucleotides are TGTGCCAGCAGCGTAGGGGACAGTCGGGACTACGAGCAGTACTTC. Translated: CASSVGDSRDYEQYF.

This clone was observed a few times. V usage is TRBV5-8 and J usage is TRBJ2-3; D is perhaps TRBD2 (5 bases). Trimming took 10 bases from V and 1 from J, leaving 7 bases between them. The CDR3 has 11 amino acids. The germline V gene has CDR1 SGHTS and CDR2 YDEGEE. CDR3: CALGGTDTQYF. As DNA, the CDR3 is TGTGCCCTCGGGGGCACAGATACGCAGTATTTT.

V gene TRBV11-3 combines with J gene TRBJ2-2, with D perhaps TRBD2 (6 bases). V lost 3 bases to trimming and J lost 6 bases, with 23 bases between them. CDR3 length: 18 residues. CDR1 is SGHNT and CDR2 is YENEEA in the germline V gene. The CDR3: CASSLAGLGTAGAGELFF. DNA for the CDR3: TGTGCCAGCAGCTTGGCGGGGTTGGGGACCGCCGGGGCCGGGGAGCTGTTTTTT.

The chain combines TRBV6-2 or TRBV6-3 with TRBJ1-1, with D hard to call. The germline V gene encodes CDR1 MNHEY and CDR2 SVGEGT. Trimming left V 4 bases short and J 4 bases short, with 19 bases between. This CDR3 has 16 residues. The DNA of the CDR3 is TGTGCCAGCAGTTTAGCACGGGTAAGGAAGAGCACTGAAGCTTTCTTT. The encoded protein is CASSLARVRKSTEAFF.